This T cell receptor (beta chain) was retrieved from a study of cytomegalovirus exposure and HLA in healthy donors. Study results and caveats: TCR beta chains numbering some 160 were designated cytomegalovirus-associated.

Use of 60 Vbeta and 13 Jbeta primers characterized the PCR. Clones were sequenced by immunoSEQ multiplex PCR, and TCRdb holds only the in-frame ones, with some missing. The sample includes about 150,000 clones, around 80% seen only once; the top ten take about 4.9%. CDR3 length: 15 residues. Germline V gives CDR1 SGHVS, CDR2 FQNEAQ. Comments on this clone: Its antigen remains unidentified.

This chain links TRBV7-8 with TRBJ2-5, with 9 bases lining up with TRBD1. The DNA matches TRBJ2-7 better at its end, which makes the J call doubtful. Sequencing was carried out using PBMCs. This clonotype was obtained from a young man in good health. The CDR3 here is CASSLGGQGGREQYF. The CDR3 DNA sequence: TGTGCCAGCAGCTTGGGGGGACAGGGAGGCCGCGAGCAGTACTTC.